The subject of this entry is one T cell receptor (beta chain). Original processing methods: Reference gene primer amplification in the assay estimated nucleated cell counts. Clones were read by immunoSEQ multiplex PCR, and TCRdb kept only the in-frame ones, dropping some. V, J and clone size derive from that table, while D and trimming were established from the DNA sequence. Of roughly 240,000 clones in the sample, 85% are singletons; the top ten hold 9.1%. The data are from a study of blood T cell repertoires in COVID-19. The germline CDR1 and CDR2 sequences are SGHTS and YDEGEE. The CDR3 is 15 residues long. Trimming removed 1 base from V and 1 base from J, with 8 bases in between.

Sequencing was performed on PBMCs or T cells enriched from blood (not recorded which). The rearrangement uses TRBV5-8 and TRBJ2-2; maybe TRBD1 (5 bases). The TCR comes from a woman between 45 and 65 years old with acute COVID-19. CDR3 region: CASSLFQGNTGELFF. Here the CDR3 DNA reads TGTGCCAGCAGCTTGTTCCAGGGGAACACCGGGGAGCTGTTTTTT.